This passage covers 9 T cell receptor beta chains from one sample sequenced in a study of cytomegalovirus exposure and HLA in healthy donors. Primers: 60 Vbeta forward and 13 Jbeta reverse. Data came from immunoSEQ multiplex PCR; TCRdb stores just in-frame clones and leaves some out. The sample carries 180,000 or so clones, 75% to 80% recorded once. The material sequenced was PBMCs. The receptors originated from a man in his forties or fifties in good health and CMV-seropositive.

This chain links TRBV9 with TRBJ1-4, with 7 bases matching TRBD1. CDR3 length equals 15 residues. J lost 7 bases, V lost 3 bases, and 9 bases had no gene match. The germline V gene has CDR1 SGDLS and CDR2 YYNGEE. CDR3 in amino acids: CASSALQGIGEKLFF. The CDR3 coding sequence is TGTGCCAGCAGCGCGTTACAGGGGATAGGTGAAAAACTGTTTTTT.

The V and J genes are TRBV7-8 and TRBJ1-5, with 7 positions matching TRBD1. The V gene's germline CDR1 is SGHVS and CDR2 FQNEAQ. The V and J ends lost 4 bases and 5 bases, in that order; junction bases with no gene match: 8. The CDR3 consists of 15 residues. The CDR3, as DNA: TGTGCCAGCAGCTCTGAACCGGGACAGCATCAGCCCCAGCATTTT. This gives the protein CASSSEPGQHQPQHF.

With regard to this clone: The junction departs from the called germline gene at one end, perhaps through a read error. The chain has TRBV7-9 and TRBJ2-7, with 11 bases identical to TRBD1. CDR3 length: 15 amino acids. Germline lookup yields CDR1 SEHNR and CDR2 FQNEAQ (reference sequence). CDR3 protein: CSSSSDRGPSYEQYF. The CDR3 region has the DNA TGTTCCAGCAGCTCGGACAGGGGGCCCTCCTACGAGCAGTACTTC.

V usage is TRBV15 and J usage is TRBJ2-5; a weak D match, TRBD1 (6 bases). Germline V gene data show CDR1 as LNHNV and CDR2 as YYDKDF (reference sequence). The CDR3 is made up of 14 amino acids. Trimming left V 7 bases short and J 1 base short, with 13 bases between. Here the CDR3 DNA reads TGTGCCACCACCGAAGGGACAACCCAAGAGACCCAGTACTTC. Residues: CATTEGTTQETQYF.

In regard to this clone: Different DNA sequences within this sample yield the same CDR3. This chain connects TRBV6-5 to TRBJ1-1; D gene unclear. The CDR3 loop spans 13 amino acids. V dropped 2 bases and J dropped 1 base, with 5 bases sitting between them. Germline V gene data show CDR1 as MNHEY and CDR2 as SVGAGI. The CDR3 region is CASSYSSNTEAFF. The CDR3 nucleotides are TGTGCCAGCAGTTACAGCTCGAACACTGAAGCTTTCTTT.

The rearrangement uses TRBV5-4 and TRBJ1-2; D may be TRBD1 (5 bases). V gave up 4 bases and J gave up 4 bases, with 14 bases separating them. The CDR3 totals 14 residues. Germline loops: CDR1 SGHNT, CDR2 YYREEE (reference sequence). This chain's CDR3 is CASSPGDGRYGYTF. The CDR3 DNA is TGTGCCAGCAGCCCGGGGGACGGCCGCTATGGCTACACCTTC.

The chain recombines TRBV7-8 with TRBJ2-5, with unresolved D. V shed 1 base and J shed 5 bases, with 11 bases lying between them. The CDR3 has 14 amino acids. In germline, CDR1 is SGHVS, CDR2 FQNEAQ. In nucleotides, the CDR3 is TGTGCCAGCAGCTTAGGTGGCGGAGTTGAGACCCAGTACTTC. Amino acids: CASSLGGGVETQYF.

This clone has just a few counts. The V gene is TRBV6-1, the J gene TRBJ1-1; D is perhaps TRBD1 (5 bases). The V end was cut by 7 bases, the J end by 0 bases, with 12 bases between. In germline, CDR1 is MNHNS, CDR2 SASEGT. The CDR3 loop spans 14 amino acids. The CDR3 DNA reads TGTGCCAGCATCAGGGACTTTATGAACACTGAAGCTTTCTTT. Residues: CASIRDFMNTEAFF.

V is TRBV27 and J is TRBJ1-4; a weak D match, TRBD1 (5 bases). Germline CDR1 and CDR2: MNHEY and SMNVEV (reference sequence). V dropped 3 bases and J dropped 0 bases, with 23 bases sitting between them. The CDR3 covers 20 residues. The CDR3 is CASSFSYPWGVGPTNEKLFF. The DNA for the CDR3 is TGTGCCAGCAGTTTTTCCTATCCTTGGGGGGTCGGGCCAACTAATGAAAAACTGTTTTTT.